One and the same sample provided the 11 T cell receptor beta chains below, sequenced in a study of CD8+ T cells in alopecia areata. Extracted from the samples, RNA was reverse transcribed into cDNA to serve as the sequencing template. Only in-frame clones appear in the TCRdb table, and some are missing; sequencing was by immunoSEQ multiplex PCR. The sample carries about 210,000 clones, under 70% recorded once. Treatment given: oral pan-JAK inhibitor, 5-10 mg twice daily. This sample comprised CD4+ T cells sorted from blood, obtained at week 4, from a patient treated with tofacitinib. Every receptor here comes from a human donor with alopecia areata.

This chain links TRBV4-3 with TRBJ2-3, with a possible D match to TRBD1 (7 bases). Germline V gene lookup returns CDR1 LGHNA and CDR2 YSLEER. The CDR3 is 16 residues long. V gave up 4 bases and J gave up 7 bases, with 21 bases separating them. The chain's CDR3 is CASSPGQGGRGNTQYF. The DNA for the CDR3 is TGCGCCAGCAGCCCGGGACAAGGGGGCCGCGGGAATACGCAGTATTTT.

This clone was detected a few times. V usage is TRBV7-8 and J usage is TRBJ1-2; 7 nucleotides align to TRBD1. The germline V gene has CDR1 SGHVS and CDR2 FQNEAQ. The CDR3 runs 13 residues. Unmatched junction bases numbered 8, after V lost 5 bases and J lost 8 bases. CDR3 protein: CASSRRTGGGYTF. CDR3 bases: TGTGCCAGCAGCCGCCGGACAGGTGGCGGCTACACCTTC.

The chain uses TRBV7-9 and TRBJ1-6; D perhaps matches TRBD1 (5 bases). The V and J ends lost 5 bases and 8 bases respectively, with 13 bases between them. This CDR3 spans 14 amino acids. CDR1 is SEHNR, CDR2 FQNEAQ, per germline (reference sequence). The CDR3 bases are TGTGCCAGCAGCGAGCAGGGAGTGGATTCACCCCTCCACTTT. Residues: CASSEQGVDSPLHF.

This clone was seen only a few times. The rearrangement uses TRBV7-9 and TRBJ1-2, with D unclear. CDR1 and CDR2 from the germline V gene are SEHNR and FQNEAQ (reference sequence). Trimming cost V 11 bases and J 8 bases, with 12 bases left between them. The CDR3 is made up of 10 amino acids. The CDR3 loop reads CAGETGGYTF. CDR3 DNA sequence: TGTGCCGGTGAGACGGGCGGCTACACCTTC. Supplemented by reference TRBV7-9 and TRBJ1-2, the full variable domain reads DTGVSQNPRHKITKRGQNVTFRCDPISEHNRLYWYRQTLGQGPEFLTYFQNEAQLEKSRLLSDRFSAERPKGSFSTLEIQRTEQGDSAMYLCAGETGGYTFGSGTRLTVV.

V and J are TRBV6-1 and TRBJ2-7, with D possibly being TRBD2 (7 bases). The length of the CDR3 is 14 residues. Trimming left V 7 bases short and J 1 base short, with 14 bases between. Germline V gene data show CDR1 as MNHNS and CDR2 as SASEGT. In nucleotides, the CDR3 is TGTGCCAGCACCTGGGGGGGCGGATCCTACGAGCAGTACTTC. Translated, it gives CASTWGGGSYEQYF.

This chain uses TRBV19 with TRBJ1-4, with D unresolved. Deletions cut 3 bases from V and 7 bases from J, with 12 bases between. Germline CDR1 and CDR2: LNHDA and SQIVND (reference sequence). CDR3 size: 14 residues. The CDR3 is CASSMSVAIEKLFF. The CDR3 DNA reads TGTGCCAGTAGTATGTCAGTGGCGATTGAAAAACTGTTTTTT.

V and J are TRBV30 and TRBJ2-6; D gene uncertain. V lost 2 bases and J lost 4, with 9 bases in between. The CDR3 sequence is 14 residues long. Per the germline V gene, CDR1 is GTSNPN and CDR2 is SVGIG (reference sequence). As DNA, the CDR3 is TGTGCCTGGAGTCGGGCGGTCGGGGCCAACGTCCTGACTTTC. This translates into CAWSRAVGANVLTF.

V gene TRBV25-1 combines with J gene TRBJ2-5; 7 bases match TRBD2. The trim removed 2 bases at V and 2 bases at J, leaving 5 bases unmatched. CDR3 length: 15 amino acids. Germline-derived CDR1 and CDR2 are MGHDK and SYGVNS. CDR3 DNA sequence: TGTGCCAGCAGTGAACCGCTAGCGGCTCAAGAGACCCAGTACTTC. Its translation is CASSEPLAAQETQYF.

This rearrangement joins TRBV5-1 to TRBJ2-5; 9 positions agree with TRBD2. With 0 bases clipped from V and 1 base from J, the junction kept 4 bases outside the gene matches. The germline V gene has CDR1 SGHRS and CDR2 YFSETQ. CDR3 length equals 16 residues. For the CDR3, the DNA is TGCGCCAGCAGCTTGGGGGCTAGCGGGGTCCAAGAGACCCAGTACTTC. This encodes CASSLGASGVQETQYF.

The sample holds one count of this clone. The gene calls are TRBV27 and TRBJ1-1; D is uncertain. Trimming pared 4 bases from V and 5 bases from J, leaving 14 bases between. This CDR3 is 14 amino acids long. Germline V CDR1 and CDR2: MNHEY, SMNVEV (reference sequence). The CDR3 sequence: CASSYSGSRTEAFF. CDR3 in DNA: TGTGCCAGCAGTTACTCCGGCAGCCGTACTGAAGCTTTCTTT.

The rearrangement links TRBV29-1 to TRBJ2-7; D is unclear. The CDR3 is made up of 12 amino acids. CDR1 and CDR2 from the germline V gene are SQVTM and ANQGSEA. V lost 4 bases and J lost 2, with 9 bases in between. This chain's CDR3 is CSVGGTTYEQYF. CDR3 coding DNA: TGCAGCGTTGGAGGTACTACCTACGAGCAGTACTTC.